The 22 T cell receptor beta chains below come from one sample, sequenced in a study of CD8+ T cells in alopecia areata. cDNA prepared by RNA extraction and subsequent reverse transcription served as the template for sequencing. Assay used: immunoSEQ multiplex PCR; TCRdb lists only in-frame clones, some missing. The table lists a few hundred thousand clones, roughly two fifths of them singletons. Treatment: oral pan-JAK inhibitor, 5-10 mg twice daily. Source: CD4+ T cells sorted from blood, taken between weeks 30 and 35, from a patient treated with tofacitinib. These receptors were obtained from a human donor with alopecia areata.

This clone was seen only a few times. The V gene is TRBV5-1, the J gene TRBJ2-1; 7 bases are a match to TRBD2. Losses at the gene ends were 0 bases for V and 8 bases for J; bases not matched to a gene: 14. This CDR3 has 17 amino acids. Germline V CDR1 and CDR2: SGHRS, YFSETQ. This CDR3 reads CASSLVGAGSGSDEQFF. CDR3 coding DNA: TGCGCCAGCAGCTTGGTAGGAGCGGGTAGCGGGTCGGATGAGCAGTTCTTC.

CDR3 sequence reads: CSVETARDRAEAFF. The CDR3 nucleotides read TGCAGCGTTGAAACTGCCAGAGACCGCGCTGAAGCTTTCTTT. V gene TRBV29-1 combines with J gene TRBJ1-1; D remains ambiguous. CDR1 SQVTM and CDR2 ANQGSEA come from the germline V gene. V was pared by 2 bases and J by 6 bases, with 16 bases between. This CDR3 spans 14 amino acids.

CDR3 in amino acids: CASSSRQPYNSPLHF. As DNA, the CDR3 is TGCGCCAGCTCCAGTAGACAGCCCTATAATTCACCCCTCCACTTT. The chain couples TRBV5-1 to TRBJ1-6, with D perhaps TRBD1 (5 bases). The V gene lost 7 bases and the J gene lost 2 bases, with 13 bases spanning the gap. There are 15 residues in the CDR3. Germline CDR1 SGHRS, CDR2 YFSETQ.

This clone was detected only a few times. The genes are TRBV13 and TRBJ2-7; TRBD1 or TRBD2 may be the D gene (5 bases each). From germline, CDR1 is PRHDT and CDR2 FYEKMQ (reference sequence). This CDR3 has 15 residues. V was cut by 2 bases and J by 1 base, with 12 bases left in between. The CDR3 here is CASSLIPGPSYEQYF. The CDR3 region has the DNA TGTGCCAGCAGCTTAATCCCGGGGCCTTCCTACGAGCAGTACTTC.

Only a few counts were recorded for this clone. V is TRBV5-4 and J is TRBJ1-1, with 7 bases that match TRBD1. Looked up from germline, CDR1 is SGHNT and CDR2 is YYREEE (reference sequence). After removal of 1 base from V and 1 base from J, the junction contained 1 base not matched to a gene. The length of the CDR3 is 14 residues. CDR3 bases: TGTGCCAGCAGCTTGCGACAGGGGAACACTGAAGCTTTCTTT. Protein: CASSLRQGNTEAFF.

This chain links TRBV28 with TRBJ2-4, with D unresolved. The germline V gene encodes CDR1 MDHEN and CDR2 SYDVKM. Trimming took off 1 base at V and 7 bases at J, with 2 bases between the two ends. The CDR3 is 11 residues long. For the CDR3, the DNA is TGTGCCAGCAGTTTATATAACATTCAGTACTTC. Translated, it gives CASSLYNIQYF.

The chain is built from TRBV5-1 and TRBJ2-1; 9 bases align to TRBD2. Germline V gene sequence: CDR1 SGHRS, CDR2 YFSETQ. The ends lost 3 bases at V and 0 bases at J; junction bases unmatched: 10. The CDR3 extends over 18 amino acids. Here the CDR3 DNA reads TGCGCCAGCAGCTCCGGGACTAGCATATATAGCTCCTACAATGAGCAGTTCTTC. Translation gives CASSSGTSIYSSYNEQFF.

This clone was recorded a few times. DNA for the CDR3: TGTGCCAGCAGCTTGAGGACAGGAACCGGGGAGCTGTTTTTT. Translated: CASSLRTGTGELFF. The gene calls are TRBV5-5 and TRBJ2-2, with 7 bases aligning to TRBD1. Trimming removed 1 base from V and 5 bases from J; junction bases left unmatched: 2. This CDR3 spans 14 amino acids. Germline V lookup: CDR1 SGHKS, CDR2 YYEKEE (reference sequence).

This clone occurred a few times. This chain connects TRBV14 to TRBJ2-1, with 7 positions matching TRBD2. Germline CDR1 reads SGHDN; CDR2 reads FVKESK. J was trimmed by 13 bases and V by 4 bases; bases with no gene match: 7. The CDR3 sequence is 12 residues long. DNA for the CDR3: TGTGCCAGCAGCCCCTCGGGGAGGGTACAGTTCTTC. The encoded protein is CASSPSGRVQFF. The whole variable domain, remainder taken from reference TRBV14 and TRBJ2-1, is EAGVTQFPSHSVIEKGQTVTLRCDPISGHDNLYWYRRVMGKEIKFLLHFVKESKQDESGMPNNRFLAERTGGTYSTLKVQPAELEDSGVYFCASSPSGRVQFFGPGTRLTVL.

This chain joins TRBV5-1 and TRBJ2-3, with D hard to call. The CDR3 consists of 11 residues. V was trimmed by 3 bases and J by 6 bases, leaving 5 bases between them. Germline V gene sequence: CDR1 SGHRS, CDR2 YFSETQ. Written as DNA, the CDR3 is TGCGCCAGCAGCTACGAGGATACGCAGTATTTT. It yields the protein CASSYEDTQYF.

The J gene is TRBJ2-3, the V gene TRBV30; TRBD2 might be the D (6 bases). This CDR3 is built from 13 residues. Trimming pared 3 bases from V and 2 bases from J, leaving 9 bases between. In germline, CDR1 is GTSNPN, CDR2 SVGIG (reference sequence). The CDR3 spells CAWSSGHTDTQYF. CDR3 nucleotide sequence: TGTGCCTGGAGCAGCGGGCACACAGATACGCAGTATTTT.

This clone was observed a handful of times. Here the CDR3 DNA reads TGTGCCAGCAAGGAACCGGGACGGCTTAATGAAAAACTGTTTTTT. Its protein is CASKEPGRLNEKLFF. The chain has TRBV6-1 and TRBJ1-4; TRBD1 is a possible D gene (5 bases). This CDR3 has 15 residues. Germline V CDR1 and CDR2: MNHNS, SASEGT. The V end was cut by 7 bases, the J end by 4 bases, with 16 bases between.

V gene TRBV11-2 combines with J gene TRBJ1-2, with 8 bases identical to TRBD1. V lost 9 bases, J lost 2 bases, and 8 bases stayed unmatched. The CDR3 runs 14 residues. Germline CDR1 and CDR2: SGHAT and FQNNGV. The CDR3, as DNA: TGTGCCAGTACGCAGGGGGCGTCGAACTATGGCTACACCTTC. It codes for CASTQGASNYGYTF.

This chain links TRBV6-5 with TRBJ2-7; the D gene is possibly TRBD2 (5 bases). Trimming took 4 bases from V and 2 from J, leaving 18 bases between them. CDR1 and CDR2 from the germline V gene are MNHEY and SVGAGI. This CDR3 has 16 residues. CDR3 DNA: TGTGCCAGCAGTTCGCCATTAGCGCGATCCACCTACGAGCAGTACTTC. It translates to CASSSPLARSTYEQYF.

As DNA, the CDR3 is TGTGCCAGCAGTTCAACAGGGGGGAACACTGAAGCTTTCTTT. Translating gives CASSSTGGNTEAFF. The chain joins TRBV2 to TRBJ1-1; 8 nucleotides agree with TRBD1. Germline CDR1 is SNHLY and CDR2 is FYNNEI. The V segment lost 5 bases and the J segment 1 base; nucleotides outside the gene matches: 3. The CDR3 covers 14 residues.

This clone was recorded a few times. The genes are TRBV9 and TRBJ2-3; tentative D call: TRBD1 (6 bases). The CDR3 consists of 16 residues. V was pared by 0 bases and J by 0 bases, with 11 bases between. Looked up from germline, CDR1 is SGDLS and CDR2 is YYNGEE. DNA for the CDR3: TGTGCCAGCAGCGTAGATCCGGGACACAGCACAGATACGCAGTATTTT. Amino acids: CASSVDPGHSTDTQYF.

The rearrangement joins TRBV11-1 to TRBJ1-1; D unclear. The V gene's germline CDR1 is SGHAT and CDR2 FQDESV (reference sequence). The CDR3 sequence is 12 residues long. The V gene lost 0 bases and the J gene lost 14 bases, with 13 bases spanning the gap. DNA for the CDR3: TGTGCCAGCAGCTTAGCTTTAATGGGGAGCTTCTTT. This codes for CASSLALMGSFF. Complete variable domain (other parts from reference TRBV11-1 and TRBJ1-1): EAEVAQSPRYKITEKSQAVAFWCDPISGHATLYWYRQILGQGPELLVQFQDESVVDDSQLPKDRFSAERLKGVDSTLKIQPAELGDSAMYLCASSLALMGSFFGQGTRLTVV.

This clone showed up just a few times. J is TRBJ2-1 and V is TRBV4-1, with 9 bases lining up with TRBD2. V lost 7 bases to trimming and J lost 6 bases; unmatched junction nucleotides: 7. The CDR3 has 14 amino acids. Germline V gives CDR1 MGHRA, CDR2 YSYEKL. CDR3 sequence: CASTFLAGFNEQFF. CDR3 nucleotides: TGCGCCAGCACCTTCCTAGCGGGATTCAATGAGCAGTTCTTC.

A remark on this clone: Other nucleotide sequences in the sample specify the same CDR3. V is TRBV30 and J is TRBJ1-1; no reliable D call. This CDR3 has 13 amino acids. V was pared by 1 base and J by 0 bases, with 6 bases between. Germline CDR1 reads GTSNPN; CDR2 reads SVGIG (reference sequence). CDR3 residues: CAWSGQVNTEAFF. The CDR3, as DNA: TGTGCCTGGAGTGGGCAGGTGAACACTGAAGCTTTCTTT.

This sequence joins TRBV5-1 and TRBJ2-1; 8 bases match TRBD2. Germline loops: CDR1 SGHRS, CDR2 YFSETQ. The CDR3 is 17 residues long. The trim removed 4 bases at V and 0 bases at J, leaving 9 bases unmatched. The DNA for the CDR3 is TGCGCCAGCAGCCCGGGACTAGTCGGAAGCTCCTACAATGAGCAGTTCTTC. Protein: CASSPGLVGSSYNEQFF.

The chain carries TRBV5-1 and TRBJ2-7, with 8 bases matching TRBD2. The CDR3 has 16 amino acids. Germline values: CDR1 SGHRS, CDR2 YFSETQ. The V segment lost 0 bases and the J segment 3 bases; nucleotides outside the gene matches: 8. The CDR3 reads CASSLGGAGGHYEQYF. The DNA of the CDR3 is TGCGCCAGCAGCTTGGGGGGCGCGGGAGGACACTACGAGCAGTACTTC.

The CDR3 nucleotides read TGTGCCAGTAGTAAAAGTGGAAGCACAGATACGCAGTATTTT. Protein sequence: CASSKSGSTDTQYF. V is TRBV19 and J is TRBJ2-3; D is unresolved. The CDR3 is made up of 14 amino acids. The V gene's germline CDR1 is LNHDA and CDR2 SQIVND (reference sequence). With 4 bases removed from V and 0 bases from J, the gap between germline ends came to 8 bases.